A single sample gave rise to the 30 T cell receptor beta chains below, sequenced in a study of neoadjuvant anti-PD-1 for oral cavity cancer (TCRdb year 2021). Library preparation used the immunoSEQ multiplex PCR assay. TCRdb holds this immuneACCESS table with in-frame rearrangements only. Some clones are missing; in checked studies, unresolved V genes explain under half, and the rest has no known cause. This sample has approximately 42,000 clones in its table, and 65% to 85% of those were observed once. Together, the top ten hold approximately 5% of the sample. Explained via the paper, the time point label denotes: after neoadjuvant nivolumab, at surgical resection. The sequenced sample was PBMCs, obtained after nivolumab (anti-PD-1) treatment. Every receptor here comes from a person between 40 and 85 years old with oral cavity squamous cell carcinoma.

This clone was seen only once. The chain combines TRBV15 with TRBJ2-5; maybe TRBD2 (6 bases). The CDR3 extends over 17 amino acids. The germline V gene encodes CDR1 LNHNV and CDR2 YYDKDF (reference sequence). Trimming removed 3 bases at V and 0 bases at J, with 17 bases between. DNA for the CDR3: TGTGCCACCAGCAGCTTTTCAGACCGGGACTACCAAGAGACCCAGTACTTC. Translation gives CATSSFSDRDYQETQYF.

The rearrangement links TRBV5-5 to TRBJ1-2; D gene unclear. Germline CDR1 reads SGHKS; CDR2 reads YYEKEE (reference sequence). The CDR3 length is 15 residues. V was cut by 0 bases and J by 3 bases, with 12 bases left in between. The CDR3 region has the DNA TGTGCCAGCAGCTTGGGAGAACTCTGGGACTATGGCTACACCTTC. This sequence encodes CASSLGELWDYGYTF.

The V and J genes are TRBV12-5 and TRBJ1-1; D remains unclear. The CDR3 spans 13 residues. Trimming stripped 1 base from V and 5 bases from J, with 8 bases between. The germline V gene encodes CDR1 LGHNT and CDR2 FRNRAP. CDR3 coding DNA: TGTGCTAGTGGTTTGGGTACGGGAACTGAAGCTTTCTTT. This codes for CASGLGTGTEAFF.

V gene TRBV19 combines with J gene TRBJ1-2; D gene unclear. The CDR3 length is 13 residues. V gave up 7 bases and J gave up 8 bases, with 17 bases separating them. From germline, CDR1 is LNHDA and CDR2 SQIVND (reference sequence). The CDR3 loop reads CASISGPYRGYTF. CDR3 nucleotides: TGTGCCAGTATCAGCGGACCCTACCGGGGCTACACCTTC.

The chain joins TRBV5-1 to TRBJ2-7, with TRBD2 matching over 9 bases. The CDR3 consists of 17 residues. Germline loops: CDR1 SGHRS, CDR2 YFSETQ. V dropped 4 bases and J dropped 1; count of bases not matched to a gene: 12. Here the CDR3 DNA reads TGCGCCAGCAGCGCAAGGGAAACTCTAGCGGGGTCCTACGAGCAGTACTTC. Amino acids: CASSARETLAGSYEQYF. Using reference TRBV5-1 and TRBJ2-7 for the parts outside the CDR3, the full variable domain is KAGVTQTPRYLIKTRGQQVTLSCSPISGHRSVSWYQQTPGQGLQFLFEYFSETQRNKGNFPGRFSGRQFSNSRSEMNVSTLELGDSALYLCASSARETLAGSYEQYFGPGTRLTVT.

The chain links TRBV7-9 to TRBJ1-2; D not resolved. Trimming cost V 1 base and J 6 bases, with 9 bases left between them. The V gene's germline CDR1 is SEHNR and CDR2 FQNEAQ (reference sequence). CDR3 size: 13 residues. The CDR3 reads CASSLVSGNGYTF. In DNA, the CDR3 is TGTGCCAGCAGCTTAGTGTCTGGAAATGGCTACACCTTC. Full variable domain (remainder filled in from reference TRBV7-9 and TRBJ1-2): DTGVSQNPRHKITKRGQNVTFRCDPISEHNRLYWYRQTLGQGPEFLTYFQNEAQLEKSRLLSDRFSAERPKGSFSTLEIQRTEQGDSAMYLCASSLVSGNGYTFGSGTRLTVV.

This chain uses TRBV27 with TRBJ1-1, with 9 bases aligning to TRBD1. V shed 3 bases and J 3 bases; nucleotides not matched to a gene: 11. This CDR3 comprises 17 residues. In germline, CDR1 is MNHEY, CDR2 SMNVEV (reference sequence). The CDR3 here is CASSFRTGGARDTEAFF. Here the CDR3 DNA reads TGTGCCAGCAGTTTCAGAACAGGGGGCGCGAGGGACACTGAAGCTTTCTTT.

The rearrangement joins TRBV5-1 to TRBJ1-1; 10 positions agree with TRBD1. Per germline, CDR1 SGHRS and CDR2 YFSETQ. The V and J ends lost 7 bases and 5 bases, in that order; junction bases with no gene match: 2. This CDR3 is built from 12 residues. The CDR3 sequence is CASGDRGTEAFF. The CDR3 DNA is TGCGCCAGCGGGGACAGGGGTACTGAAGCTTTCTTT.

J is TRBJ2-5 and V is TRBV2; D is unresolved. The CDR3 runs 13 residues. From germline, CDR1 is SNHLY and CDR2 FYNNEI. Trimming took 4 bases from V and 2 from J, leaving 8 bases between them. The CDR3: CASSGKLQETQYF. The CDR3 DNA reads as TGTGCCAGCAGTGGGAAACTACAAGAGACCCAGTACTTC.

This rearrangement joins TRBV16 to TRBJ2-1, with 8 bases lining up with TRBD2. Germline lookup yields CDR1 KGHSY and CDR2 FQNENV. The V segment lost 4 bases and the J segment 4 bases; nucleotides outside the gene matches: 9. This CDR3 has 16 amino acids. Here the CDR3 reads CASSLLSGGRYNEQFF. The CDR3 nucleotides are TGTGCCAGCAGCCTTTTGAGCGGGGGACGTTACAATGAGCAGTTCTTC.

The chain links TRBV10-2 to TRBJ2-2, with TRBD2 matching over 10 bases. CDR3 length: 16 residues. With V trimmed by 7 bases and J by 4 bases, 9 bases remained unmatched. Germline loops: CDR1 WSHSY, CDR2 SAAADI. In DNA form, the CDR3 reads TGCGCCAGCACCGAGCTAGCGGGGGAGGGCACCGGGGAGCTGTTTTTT. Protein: CASTELAGEGTGELFF.

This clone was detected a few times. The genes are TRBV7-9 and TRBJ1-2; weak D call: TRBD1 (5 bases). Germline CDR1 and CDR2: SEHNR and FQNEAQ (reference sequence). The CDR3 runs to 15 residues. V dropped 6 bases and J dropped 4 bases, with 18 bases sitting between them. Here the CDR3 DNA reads TGTGCCAGCAGTTTCTCAGGAAGGGGCGGCTATGGCTACACCTTC. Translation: CASSFSGRGGYGYTF.

The DNA of the CDR3 is TGCGCCAGCAGCTCCACCAGGCCCGGACCGTCAGATACGCAGTATTTT. It yields the protein CASSSTRPGPSDTQYF. The chain has TRBV5-1 and TRBJ2-3; D unresolved. The CDR3 has 16 amino acids. Germline V lookup: CDR1 SGHRS, CDR2 YFSETQ. The ends were cut back, 3 bases at V and 4 bases at J, with 18 bases in the middle.

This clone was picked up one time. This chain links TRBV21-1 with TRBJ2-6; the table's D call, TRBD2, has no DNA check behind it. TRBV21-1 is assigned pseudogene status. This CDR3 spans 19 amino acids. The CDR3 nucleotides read TGTGCCAGCAGCAACGGGGAACACAGAAACTACTCTGGGGCCAACGTCCTGACTTTC. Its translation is CASSNGEHRNYSGANVLTF.

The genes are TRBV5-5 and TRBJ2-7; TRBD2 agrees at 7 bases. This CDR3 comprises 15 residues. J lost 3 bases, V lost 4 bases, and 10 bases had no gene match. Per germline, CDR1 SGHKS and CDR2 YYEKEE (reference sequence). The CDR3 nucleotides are TGTGCCAGCAGCCCCCAGCCCGGGGGGTACTACGAGCAGTACTTC. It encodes CASSPQPGGYYEQYF.

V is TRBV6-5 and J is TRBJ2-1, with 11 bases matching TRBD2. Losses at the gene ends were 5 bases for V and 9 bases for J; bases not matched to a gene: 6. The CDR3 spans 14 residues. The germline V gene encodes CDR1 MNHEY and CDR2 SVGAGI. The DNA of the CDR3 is TGTGCCAGCAGTATAGCGGGGGGGCGTGGTGAGCAGTTCTTC. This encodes CASSIAGGRGEQFF.

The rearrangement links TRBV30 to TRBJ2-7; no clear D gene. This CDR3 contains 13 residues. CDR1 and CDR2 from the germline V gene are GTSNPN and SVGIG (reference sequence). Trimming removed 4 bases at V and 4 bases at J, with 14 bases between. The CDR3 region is CAWTSLSGYEQYF. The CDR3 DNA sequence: TGTGCCTGGACTTCGTTGTCTGGGTACGAGCAGTACTTC.

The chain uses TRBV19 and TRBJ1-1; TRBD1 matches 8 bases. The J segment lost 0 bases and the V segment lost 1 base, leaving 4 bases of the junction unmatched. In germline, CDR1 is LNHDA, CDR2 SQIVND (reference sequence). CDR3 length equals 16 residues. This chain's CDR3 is CASSIGTGRVNTEAFF. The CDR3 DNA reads TGTGCCAGTAGTATAGGGACAGGGAGGGTGAACACTGAAGCTTTCTTT.

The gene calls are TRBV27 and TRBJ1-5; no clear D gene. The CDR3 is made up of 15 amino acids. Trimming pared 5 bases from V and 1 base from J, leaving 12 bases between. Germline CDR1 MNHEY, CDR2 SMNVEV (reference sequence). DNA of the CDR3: TGTGCCAGCAGTCTTTTGGGTTCGAGCAATCAGCCCCAGCATTTT. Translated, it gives CASSLLGSSNQPQHF.

CDR3 nucleotides: TGTGCCAGCAGCTTAGGAATCTCCTACGAGCAGTACTTC. Its translation: CASSLGISYEQYF. V and J are TRBV7-2 and TRBJ2-7; unclear D gene. Trimming removed 1 base from V and 0 bases from J, with 4 bases in between. CDR3 length: 13 residues. Germline V gene lookup returns CDR1 SGHTA and CDR2 FQGNSA.

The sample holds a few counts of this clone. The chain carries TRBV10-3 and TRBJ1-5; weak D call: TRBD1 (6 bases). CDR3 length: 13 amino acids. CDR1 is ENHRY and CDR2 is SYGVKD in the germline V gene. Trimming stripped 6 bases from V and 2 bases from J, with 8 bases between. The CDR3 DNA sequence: TGTGCCATCAGACAGGGCCGCAATCAGCCCCAGCATTTT. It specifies CAIRQGRNQPQHF.

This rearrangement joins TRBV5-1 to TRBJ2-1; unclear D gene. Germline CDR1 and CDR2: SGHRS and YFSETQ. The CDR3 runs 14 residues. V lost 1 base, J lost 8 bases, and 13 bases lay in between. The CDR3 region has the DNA TGCGCCAGCAGCTTGTCGGTTTCCGGCGATGAGCAGTTCTTC. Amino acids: CASSLSVSGDEQFF.

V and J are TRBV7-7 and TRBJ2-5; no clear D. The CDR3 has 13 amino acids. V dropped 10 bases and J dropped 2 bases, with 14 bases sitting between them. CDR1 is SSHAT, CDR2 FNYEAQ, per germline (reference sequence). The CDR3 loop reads CANLTIRQETQYF. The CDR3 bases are TGTGCCAATCTGACAATACGACAAGAGACCCAGTACTTC.

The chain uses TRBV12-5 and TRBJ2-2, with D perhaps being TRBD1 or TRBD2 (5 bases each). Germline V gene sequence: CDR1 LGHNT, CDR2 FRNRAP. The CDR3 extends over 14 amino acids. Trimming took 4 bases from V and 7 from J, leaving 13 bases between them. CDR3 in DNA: TGTGCTAGTGGTTCGATTGGGACCCGCGGGGAGCTGTTTTTT. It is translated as CASGSIGTRGELFF.

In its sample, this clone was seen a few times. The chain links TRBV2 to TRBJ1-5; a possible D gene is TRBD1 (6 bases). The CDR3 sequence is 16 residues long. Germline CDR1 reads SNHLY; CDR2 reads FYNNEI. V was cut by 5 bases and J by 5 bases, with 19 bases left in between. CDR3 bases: TGTGCCAGCAGTCTTCGTGGGGGGCAGGGAGATCAGCCCCAGCATTTT. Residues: CASSLRGGQGDQPQHF.

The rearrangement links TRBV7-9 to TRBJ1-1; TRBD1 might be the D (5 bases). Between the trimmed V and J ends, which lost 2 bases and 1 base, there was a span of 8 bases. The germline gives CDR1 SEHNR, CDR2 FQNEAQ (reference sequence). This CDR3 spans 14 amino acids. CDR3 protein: CASSLRQGNTEAFF. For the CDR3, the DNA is TGTGCCAGCAGCTTACGGCAGGGGAACACTGAAGCTTTCTTT.

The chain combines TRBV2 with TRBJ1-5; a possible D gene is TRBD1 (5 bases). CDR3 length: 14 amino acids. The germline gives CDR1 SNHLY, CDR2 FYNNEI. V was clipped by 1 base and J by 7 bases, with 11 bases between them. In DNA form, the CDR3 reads TGTGCCAGCAGTGAAGGGGGGGTGTACCAGCCCCAGCATTTT. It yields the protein CASSEGGVYQPQHF.

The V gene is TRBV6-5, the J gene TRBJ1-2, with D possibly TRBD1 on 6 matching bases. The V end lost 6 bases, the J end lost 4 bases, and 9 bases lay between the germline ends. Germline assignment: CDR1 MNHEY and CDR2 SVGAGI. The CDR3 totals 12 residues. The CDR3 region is CASRTGTYGYTF. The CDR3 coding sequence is TGTGCCAGCAGAACAGGGACCTATGGCTACACCTTC.

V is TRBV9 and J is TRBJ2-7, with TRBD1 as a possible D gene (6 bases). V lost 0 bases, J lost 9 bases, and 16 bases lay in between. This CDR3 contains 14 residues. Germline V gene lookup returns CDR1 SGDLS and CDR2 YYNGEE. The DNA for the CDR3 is TGTGCCAGCAGCGTAGGGGACGGACAGAAGGCGCAGTACTTC. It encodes CASSVGDGQKAQYF.

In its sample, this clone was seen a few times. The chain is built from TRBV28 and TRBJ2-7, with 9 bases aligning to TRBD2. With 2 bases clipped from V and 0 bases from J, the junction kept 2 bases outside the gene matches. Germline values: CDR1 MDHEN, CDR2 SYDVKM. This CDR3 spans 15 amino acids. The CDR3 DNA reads TGTGCCAGCAGTTTAATTAGCGGGGGCTCCTACGAGCAGTACTTC. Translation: CASSLISGGSYEQYF.